A single sample is the source of the 22 T cell receptor beta chains below, sequenced in a study of T cell repertoires in cytomegalovirus infection. MiXCR was run by TCRdb on the reads, yielding one entry per CDR3 protein. The data show approximately 500,000 distinct CDR3 sequences, 26% seen once. Specimen: PBMCs. These TCRs come from a human donor in good health (CMV status not recorded). Some clones in this sample may be carry-over from other donors' samples.

The chain carries TRBV28 and TRBJ1-1; the D is unclear. This CDR3 has 11 residues. V dropped 2 bases and J dropped 9 bases, with 7 bases sitting between them. Germline V gene lookup returns CDR1 MDHEN and CDR2 SYDVKM. The CDR3 nucleotides read TGTGCCAGCAGTTTAACCAGAAAAGCTTTCTTT. It is translated as CASSLTRKAFF. Complete variable domain (other parts from reference TRBV28 and TRBJ1-1): DVKVTQSSRYLVKRTGEKVFLECVQDMDHENMFWYRQDPGLGLRLIYFSYDVKMKEKGDIPEGYSVSREKKERFSLILESASTNQTSMYLCASSLTRKAFFGQGTRLTVV.

V and J are TRBV19 and TRBJ2-1, with 9 bases identical to TRBD2. The CDR3 loop spans 16 amino acids. CDR1 LNHDA and CDR2 SQIVND come from the germline V gene (reference sequence). V was pared by 5 bases and J by 2 bases, with 7 bases of the junction left unmatched. The CDR3 here is CASSPGLALTYNEQFF. CDR3 in DNA: TGTGCCAGTAGTCCTGGACTAGCGCTTACCTACAATGAGCAGTTCTTC.

This clonotype was observed at least ten times. The rearrangement uses TRBV7-2 and TRBJ2-2; 7 positions agree with TRBD2. Per germline, CDR1 SGHTA and CDR2 FQGNSA. Unmatched junction bases numbered 3, after V lost 1 base and J lost 1 base. The CDR3 runs to 16 residues. In DNA, the CDR3 is TGTGCCAGCAGCTTAGTGGGACTACAGAACACCGGGGAGCTGTTTTTT. This translates into CASSLVGLQNTGELFF.

The genes are TRBV28 and TRBJ1-5, with D perhaps TRBD1 (6 bases). Germline values: CDR1 MDHEN, CDR2 SYDVKM. This CDR3 region has 14 residues. V was pared by 9 bases and J by 1 base, with 13 bases between. The CDR3 sequence is CASQGHSSNQPQHF. The CDR3 DNA reads TGTGCCAGTCAGGGGCACTCCAGCAATCAGCCCCAGCATTTT. Based on the CDR3 plus reference TRBV28 and TRBJ1-5, the full variable domain is DVKVTQSSRYLVKRTGEKVFLECVQDMDHENMFWYRQDPGLGLRLIYFSYDVKMKEKGDIPEGYSVSREKKERFSLILESASTNQTSMYLCASQGHSSNQPQHFGDGTRLSIL.

This clonotype was found many times. The chain recombines TRBV29-1 with TRBJ1-5; D not resolved. The CDR3 consists of 12 residues. Trimming shortened V by 4 bases and J by 9 bases, and 13 bases separated the two germline ends. Germline CDR1 and CDR2: SQVTM and ANQGSEA. The CDR3 protein is CSVAYGVGPQHF. The CDR3 nucleotides read TGCAGCGTTGCTTACGGAGTGGGGCCCCAGCATTTT.

This clonotype was found a few times. The chain joins TRBV6-1 to TRBJ1-5; D not certain. Germline V CDR1 and CDR2: MNHNS, SASEGT. The V gene lost 7 bases and the J gene lost 5 bases, with 12 bases spanning the gap. CDR3 length: 13 residues. CDR3 nucleotides: TGTGCCAGCACCCCCGCCTACTATCAGCCCCAGCATTTT. As protein: CASTPAYYQPQHF.

This chain links TRBV7-8 with TRBJ1-5; D gene unclear. This CDR3 is 14 amino acids long. From germline, CDR1 is SGHVS and CDR2 FQNEAQ. The V end lost 1 base, the J end lost 7 bases, and 11 bases lay between the germline ends. The CDR3 loop is CASSLVGRGQPQHF. CDR3 in DNA: TGTGCCAGCAGCTTAGTGGGAAGAGGACAGCCCCAGCATTTT.

Of note for this clonotype: An end of the junction does not agree with germline; a read error may underlie this. The genes are TRBV6-2 or TRBV6-3 and TRBJ2-4; D is undetermined. The CDR3 has 13 amino acids. The V gene's germline CDR1 is MNHEY and CDR2 SVGEGT. The CDR3 region is CASRNTAENIQYF. CDR3 coding DNA: TGTGCCAGCAGGAACACAGCCGAAAACATTCAGTACTTC.

This clonotype was detected only a few times. The chain uses TRBV12-3 or TRBV12-4 and TRBJ2-7; D may be TRBD2 (5 bases). V was trimmed by 7 bases and J by 3 bases, leaving 13 bases between them. The CDR3 is 13 amino acids. The CDR3 coding sequence is TGTGCCAGCACCCTAGGAGGCGGCTACGAGCAGTACTTC. Its protein product is CASTLGGGYEQYF.

The chain is built from TRBV9 and TRBJ2-2; unclear D gene. V lost 3 bases and J 7 bases, leaving 13 bases between the germline ends. Germline V gene data show CDR1 as SGDLS and CDR2 as YYNGEE. The CDR3 is 14 residues long. The CDR3 spells CASSAYSNRGELFF. The CDR3 DNA reads as TGTGCCAGCAGCGCCTACAGTAATCGCGGGGAGCTGTTTTTT.

This chain uses TRBV4-1 with TRBJ2-5; D may be TRBD2 (6 bases). This CDR3 is 14 amino acids long. Germline V lookup: CDR1 MGHRA, CDR2 YSYEKL. V shed 4 bases and J shed 1 base, with 10 bases lying between them. CDR3 in DNA: TGCGCCAGCAGCCCGGGGGAGGTCCAAGAGACCCAGTACTTC. This gives the protein CASSPGEVQETQYF.

The V gene is TRBV7-6, the J gene TRBJ1-1; tentatively, D is TRBD1 (5 bases). The CDR3 runs to 12 residues. V shed 5 bases and J shed 8 bases, with 12 bases lying between them. Germline assignment: CDR1 SGHVS and CDR2 FNYEAQ. In DNA form, the CDR3 reads TGTGCCAGCAGCAGCAGGACATTAGAAGCTTTCTTT. This gives the protein CASSSRTLEAFF.

The chain combines TRBV28 with TRBJ2-5, with D maybe TRBD2 (5 bases). CDR3 length: 14 residues. V lost 3 bases and J 4 bases, leaving 12 bases between the germline ends. CDR1 is MDHEN and CDR2 is SYDVKM in the germline V gene. CDR3 sequence reads: CASSFEGSRETQYF. The DNA of the CDR3 is TGTGCCAGCAGTTTTGAGGGTTCAAGAGAGACCCAGTACTTC. Filled out from reference TRBV28 and TRBJ2-5, the complete variable domain reads DVKVTQSSRYLVKRTGEKVFLECVQDMDHENMFWYRQDPGLGLRLIYFSYDVKMKEKGDIPEGYSVSREKKERFSLILESASTNQTSMYLCASSFEGSRETQYFGPGTRLLVL.

The rearrangement uses TRBV29-1 and TRBJ1-1, with D possibly matching TRBD1 (5 bases). The CDR3 runs to 13 residues. The V end was cut by 3 bases, the J end by 5 bases, with 13 bases between. Germline lookup yields CDR1 SQVTM and CDR2 ANQGSEA. As DNA, the CDR3 is TGCAGCGTTGATACTCAGGGTTGGACTGAAGCTTTCTTT. Translating it yields CSVDTQGWTEAFF.

This clonotype was found a few times. The chain employs TRBV5-5 and TRBJ2-7; D might be TRBD1 (6 bases). This CDR3 is built from 15 residues. The V end was cut by 5 bases, the J end by 4 bases, with 19 bases between. Germline loops: CDR1 SGHKS, CDR2 YYEKEE (reference sequence). The CDR3 nucleotides are TGTGCCAGCAGTTGGACAGTTTCAACCCCATACGAGCAGTACGTC. Residues: CASSWTVSTPYEQYV.

V is TRBV18 and J is TRBJ2-7, with 8 bases matching TRBD2. CDR1 and CDR2 (germline): KGHSH, LQKENI. CDR3 size: 16 residues. The ends lost 1 base at V and 1 base at J; junction bases unmatched: 6. The CDR3 sequence: CASSPRTSGVSYEQYF. CDR3 coding DNA: TGTGCCAGCTCACCACGTACTAGCGGAGTGTCCTACGAGCAGTACTTC. Full variable domain (outside the CDR3, taken from reference TRBV18 and TRBJ2-7): NAGVMQNPRHLVRRRGQEARLRCSPMKGHSHVYWYRQLPEEGLKFMVYLQKENIIDESGMPKERFSAEFPKEGPSILRIQQVVRGDSAAYFCASSPRTSGVSYEQYFGPGTRLTVT.

The CDR3 bases are TGTGCCAGCAGCCTACTTCCCTCCAGAGCGGGAGTGTTAGGGGAGACCCAGTACTTC. Translating gives CASSLLPSRAGVLGETQYF. The chain uses TRBV7-6 and TRBJ2-5; 8 bases line up with TRBD2. This CDR3 has 19 residues. V was pared by 5 bases and J by 5 bases, with 22 bases of the junction left unmatched. Per germline, CDR1 SGHVS and CDR2 FNYEAQ. The full variable domain, in which reference TRBV7-6 and TRBJ2-5 provide the parts outside the CDR3, is GAGVSQSPRYKVTKRGQDVALRCDPISGHVSLYWYRQALGQGPEFLTYFNYEAQQDKSGLPNDRFSAERPEGSISTLTIQRTEQRDSAMYRCASSLLPSRAGVLGETQYFGPGTRLLVL.

This sequence joins TRBV6-4 and TRBJ2-7; 14 nucleotides line up with TRBD2. The CDR3 totals 21 residues. With 6 bases clipped from V and 3 bases from J, the junction kept 22 bases outside the gene matches. Germline-derived CDR1 and CDR2 are MRHNA and SNTAGT. The CDR3 spells CASSRTFAGLAGEYLGYEQYV. CDR3 DNA sequence: TGTGCCAGCAGCCGTACTTTCGCGGGACTAGCGGGAGAATACTTGGGCTACGAGCAGTACGTC.

In this sample, this clonotype turned up a few times. The genes are TRBV19 and TRBJ2-1, with TRBD2 matching 10 bases. The V gene's germline CDR1 is LNHDA and CDR2 SQIVND (reference sequence). The V segment lost 6 bases and the J segment 4 bases; nucleotides outside the gene matches: 9. CDR3 size: 16 residues. The chain's CDR3 is CASRPSRTSGYNEQFF. In DNA form, the CDR3 reads TGTGCCAGTAGACCTTCTAGGACTAGCGGTTACAATGAGCAGTTCTTC.

The V and J genes are TRBV27 and TRBJ1-5, with unresolved D. This CDR3 is 16 amino acids long. V shed 11 bases and J shed 3 bases, with 23 bases lying between them. Per the germline V gene, CDR1 is MNHEY and CDR2 is SMNVEV (reference sequence). CDR3 nucleotide sequence: TGTGCCGGCCCCTTAAGTAGGTTGGGCTCCAATCAGCCCCAGCATTTT. Protein product: CAGPLSRLGSNQPQHF.

V usage is TRBV6-6 and J usage is TRBJ1-1; TRBD1 agrees at 7 bases. The CDR3 has 14 amino acids. Germline lookup yields CDR1 MNHNY and CDR2 SVGAGI (reference sequence). V lost 2 bases to trimming and J lost 0 bases; unmatched junction nucleotides: 0. CDR3 in DNA: TGTGCCAGCAGTTACCAGGGGGTGAACACTGAAGCTTTCTTT. Translation: CASSYQGVNTEAFF.

The chain employs TRBV12-3 or TRBV12-4 and TRBJ1-6; tentative D call: TRBD1 (6 bases). V lost 5 bases to trimming and J lost 9 bases, with 11 bases between them. This CDR3 spans 13 amino acids. DNA of the CDR3: TGTGCCAGCAGTACAGGGCTTTCTTCACCCCTCCACTTT. This codes for CASSTGLSSPLHF.